The rows below give T cell receptor beta chains drawn from one sample of a study of T cell repertoires in cytomegalovirus infection. TCRdb reprocessed the reads via MiXCR and lists one record per CDR3 protein. The sample has roughly 990,000 distinct CDR3 sequences, less than 40% seen once. Antigens of these TCRs are unknown. This material consisted of cultured CD8+ T cells from PBMCs, taken from culture after CMV antigen stimulation. All receptors derive from a human donor in good health (CMV status not recorded). Some clones in this sample may be carry-over from other donors' samples. CDR3s include the opening cysteine and the closing phenylalanine or tryptophan. D genes are given only for firm matches. Not all rows give a size; the values are once, few, many and, for expanded clones, a class.

D: TRBD1; J: TRBJ1-1; size: .; V: TRBV6-5; CDR3: CAGRQDRGLRNTEAFF; DNA: TGTGCCGGCAGGCAAGACAGGGGGCTGAGGAACACTGAAGCTTTCTTT
D: .; J: TRBJ1-1; size: .; V: TRBV12-3/TRBV12-4; CDR3: CASSSPQGRDTEAFF; DNA: TGTGCCAGCAGTTCACCCCAGGGGAGGGACACTGAAGCTTTCTTT
D: TRBD1; J: TRBJ2-5; size: many; V: TRBV7-6; CDR3: CASSLLTGGRETQYF; DNA: TGTGCCAGCAGCTTATTGACAGGGGGCAGGGAGACCCAGTACTTC
D: TRBD1; J: TRBJ1-4; size: .; V: TRBV2; CDR3: CASRVPGQGSNEKLFF; DNA: TGTGCCAGCAGGGTTCCGGGACAGGGGTCTAATGAAAAACTGTTTTTT
D: .; J: TRBJ1-4; size: many; V: TRBV7-9; CDR3: CASSSHTGSRLFF; DNA: TGTGCCAGCAGCTCCCACACGGGGTCACGACTGTTTTTT
D: .; J: TRBJ1-5; size: .; V: TRBV6-5; CDR3: CASSYSTGGSQPQHF; DNA: TGTGCCAGCAGTTACTCAACAGGTGGGAGTCAGCCCCAGCATTTT
D: TRBD1; J: TRBJ1-1; size: .; V: TRBV28; CDR3: CASSSTLGDRGAFF; DNA: TGTGCCAGCAGTTCCACCCTCGGAGACAGGGGTGCTTTCTTT
D: .; J: TRBJ2-7; size: .; V: TRBV29-1; CDR3: CSVVVGAYEQYF; DNA: TGCAGCGTTGTGGTAGGAGCCTACGAGCAGTACTTC
D: .; J: TRBJ2-1; size: .; V: TRBV2; CDR3: CASRAQGVYNEQFF; DNA: TGTGCCAGCAGGGCGCAGGGAGTCTACAATGAGCAGTTCTTC
D: .; J: TRBJ1-4; size: few; V: TRBV27; CDR3: CASSLPTPRFLNEKLFF; DNA: TGTGCCAGCAGTTTACCCACACCGCGATTCCTGAATGAAAAACTGTTTTTT
D: .; J: TRBJ2-7; size: few; V: TRBV5-6; CDR3: CASTKGGHEQYF; DNA: TGTGCCAGCACGAAAGGGGGACACGAGCAGTACTTC
D: TRBD1; J: TRBJ2-3; size: many; V: TRBV7-9; CDR3: CASIIDRATDTQYF; DNA: TGTGCCAGCATCATTGACAGGGCCACAGATACGCAGTATTTT